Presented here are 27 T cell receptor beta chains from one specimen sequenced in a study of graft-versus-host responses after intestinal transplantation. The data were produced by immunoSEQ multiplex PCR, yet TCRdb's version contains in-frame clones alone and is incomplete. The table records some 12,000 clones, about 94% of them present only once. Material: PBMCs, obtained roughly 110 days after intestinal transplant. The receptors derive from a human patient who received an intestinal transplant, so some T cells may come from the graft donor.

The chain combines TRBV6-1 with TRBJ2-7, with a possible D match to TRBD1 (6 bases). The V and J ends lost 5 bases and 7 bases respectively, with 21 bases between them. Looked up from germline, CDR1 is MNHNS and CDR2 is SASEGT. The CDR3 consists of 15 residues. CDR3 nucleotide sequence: TGTGCCAGCAGTCCACCGGGACACTCCGCCGAAGAGCAGTACTTC. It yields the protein CASSPPGHSAEEQYF.

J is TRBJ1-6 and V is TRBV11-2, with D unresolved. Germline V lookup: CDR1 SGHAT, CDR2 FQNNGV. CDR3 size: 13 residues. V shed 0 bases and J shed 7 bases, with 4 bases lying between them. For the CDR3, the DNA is TGTGCCAGCAGCTTAGACCTCAATTCACCCCTCCACTTT. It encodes CASSLDLNSPLHF. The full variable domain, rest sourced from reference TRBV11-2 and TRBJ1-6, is EAGVAQSPRYKIIEKRQSVAFWCNPISGHATLYWYQQILGQGPKLLIQFQNNGVVDDSQLPKDRFSAERLKGVDSTLKIQPAKLEDSAVYLCASSLDLNSPLHFGNGTRLTVT.

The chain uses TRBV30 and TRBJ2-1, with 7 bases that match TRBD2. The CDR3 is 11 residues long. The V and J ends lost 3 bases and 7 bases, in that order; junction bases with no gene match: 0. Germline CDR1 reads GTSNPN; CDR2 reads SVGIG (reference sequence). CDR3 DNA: TGTGCCTGGAGGGGAGGGAATGAGCAGTTCTTC. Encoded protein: CAWRGGNEQFF.

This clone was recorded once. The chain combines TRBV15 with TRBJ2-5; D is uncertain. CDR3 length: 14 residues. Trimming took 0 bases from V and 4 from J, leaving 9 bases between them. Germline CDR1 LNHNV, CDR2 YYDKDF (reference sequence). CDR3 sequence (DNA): TGTGCCACCAGCAGAGATCCCGTGGGAGAGACCCAGTACTTC. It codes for CATSRDPVGETQYF.

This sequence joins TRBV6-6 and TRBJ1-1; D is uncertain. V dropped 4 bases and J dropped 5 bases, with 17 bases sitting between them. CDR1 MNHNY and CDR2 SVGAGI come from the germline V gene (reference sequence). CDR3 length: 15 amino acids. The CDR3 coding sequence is TGTGCCAGCAGTTCCTATCGGGAACTCCGAACTGAAGCTTTCTTT. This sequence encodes CASSSYRELRTEAFF.

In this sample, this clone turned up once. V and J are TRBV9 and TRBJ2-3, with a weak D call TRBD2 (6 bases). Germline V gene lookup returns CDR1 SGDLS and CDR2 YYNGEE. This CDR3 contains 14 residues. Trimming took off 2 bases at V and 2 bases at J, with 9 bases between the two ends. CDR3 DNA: TGTGCCAGCAGCGTTAGGACTAACACAGATACGCAGTATTTT. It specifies CASSVRTNTDTQYF.

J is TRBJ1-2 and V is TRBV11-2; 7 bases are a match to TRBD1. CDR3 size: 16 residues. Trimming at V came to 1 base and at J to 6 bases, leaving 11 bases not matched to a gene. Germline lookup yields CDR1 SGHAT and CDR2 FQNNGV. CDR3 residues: CASSLVPGGNRDGYTF. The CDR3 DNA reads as TGTGCCAGCAGCTTAGTGCCAGGGGGAAATAGGGATGGCTACACCTTC.

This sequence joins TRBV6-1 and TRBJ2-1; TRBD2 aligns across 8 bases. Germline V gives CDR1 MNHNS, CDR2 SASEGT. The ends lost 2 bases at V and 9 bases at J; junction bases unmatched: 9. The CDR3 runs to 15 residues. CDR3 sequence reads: CASSEPGTRSGEQFF. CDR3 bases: TGTGCCAGCAGTGAACCGGGGACTAGGAGCGGTGAGCAGTTCTTC.

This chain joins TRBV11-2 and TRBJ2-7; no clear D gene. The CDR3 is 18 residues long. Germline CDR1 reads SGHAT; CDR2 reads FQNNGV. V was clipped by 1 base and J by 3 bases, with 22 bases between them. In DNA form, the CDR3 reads TGTGCCAGCAGCTTAGGACTCAGCGTCACCACTTTGAGCTACGAGCAGTACTTC. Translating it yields CASSLGLSVTTLSYEQYF.

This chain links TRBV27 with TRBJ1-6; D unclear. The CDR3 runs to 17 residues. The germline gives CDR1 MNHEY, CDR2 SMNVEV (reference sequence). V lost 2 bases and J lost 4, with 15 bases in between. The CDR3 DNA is TGTGCCAGCAGTTTAATGATACAGAGATTTTATAATTCACCCCTCCACTTT. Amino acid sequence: CASSLMIQRFYNSPLHF.

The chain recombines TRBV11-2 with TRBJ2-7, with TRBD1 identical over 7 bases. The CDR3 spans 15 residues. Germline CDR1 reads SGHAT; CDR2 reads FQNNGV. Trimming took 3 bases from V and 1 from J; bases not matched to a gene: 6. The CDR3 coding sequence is TGTGCCAGCAGCTTTAGGGGGCGAGGGTCCTACGAGCAGTACTTC. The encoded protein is CASSFRGRGSYEQYF.

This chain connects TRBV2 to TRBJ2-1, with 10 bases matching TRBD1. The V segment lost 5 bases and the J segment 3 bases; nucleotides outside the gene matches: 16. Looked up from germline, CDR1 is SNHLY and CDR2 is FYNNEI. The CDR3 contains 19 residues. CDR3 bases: TGTGCCAGCAGTACCCCGGGACAGGGGCAAGCGGGCGACTACAATGAGCAGTTCTTC. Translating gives CASSTPGQGQAGDYNEQFF.

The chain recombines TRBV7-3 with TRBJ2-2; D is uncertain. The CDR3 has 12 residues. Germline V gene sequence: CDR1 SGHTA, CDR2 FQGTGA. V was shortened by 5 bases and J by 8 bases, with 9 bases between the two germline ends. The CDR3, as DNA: TGTGCCAGCAGCGGGTCTGCGGGGGAGCTGTTTTTT. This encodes CASSGSAGELFF. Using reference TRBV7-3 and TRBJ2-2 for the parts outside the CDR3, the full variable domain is GAGVSQTPSNKVTEKGKYVELRCDPISGHTALYWYRQSLGQGPEFLIYFQGTGAADDSGLPNDRFFAVRPEGSVSTLKIQRTERGDSAVYLCASSGSAGELFFGEGSRLTVL.

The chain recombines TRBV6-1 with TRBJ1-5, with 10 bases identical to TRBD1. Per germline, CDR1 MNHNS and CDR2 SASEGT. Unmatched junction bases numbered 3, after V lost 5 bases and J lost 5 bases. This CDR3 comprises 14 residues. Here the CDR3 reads CASSLTGGYQPQHF. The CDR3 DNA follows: TGTGCCAGCAGTTTGACAGGGGGCTATCAGCCCCAGCATTTT.

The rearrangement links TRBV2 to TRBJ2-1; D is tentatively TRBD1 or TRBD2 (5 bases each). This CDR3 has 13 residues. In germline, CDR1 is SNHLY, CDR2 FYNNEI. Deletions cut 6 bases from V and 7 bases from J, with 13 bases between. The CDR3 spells CASRQGRENEQFF. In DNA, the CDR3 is TGTGCCAGCAGGCAGGGAAGGGAGAATGAGCAGTTCTTC.

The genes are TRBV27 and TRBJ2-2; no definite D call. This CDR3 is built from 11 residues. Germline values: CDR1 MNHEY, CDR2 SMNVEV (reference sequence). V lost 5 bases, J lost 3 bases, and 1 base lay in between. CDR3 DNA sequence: TGTGCCAGCAGTGACACCGGGGAGCTGTTTTTT. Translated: CASSDTGELFF.

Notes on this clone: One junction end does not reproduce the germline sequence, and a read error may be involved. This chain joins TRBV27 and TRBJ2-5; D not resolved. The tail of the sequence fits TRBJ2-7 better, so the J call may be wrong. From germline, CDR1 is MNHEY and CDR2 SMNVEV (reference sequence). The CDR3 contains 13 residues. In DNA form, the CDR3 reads TGTGCCATCAGTTCCTCCCTAAACTACGAGCAGTACTTC. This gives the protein CAISSSLNYEQYF.

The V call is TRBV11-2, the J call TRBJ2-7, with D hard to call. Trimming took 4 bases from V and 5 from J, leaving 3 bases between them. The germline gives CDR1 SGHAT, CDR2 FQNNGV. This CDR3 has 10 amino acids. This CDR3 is CASSWDEQYF. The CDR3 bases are TGTGCCAGCAGCTGGGACGAGCAGTACTTC.

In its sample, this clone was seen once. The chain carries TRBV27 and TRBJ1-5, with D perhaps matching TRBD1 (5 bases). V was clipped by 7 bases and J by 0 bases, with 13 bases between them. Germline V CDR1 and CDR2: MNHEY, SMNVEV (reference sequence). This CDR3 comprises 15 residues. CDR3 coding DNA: TGTGCCAGCAACCCGGGGCGCTATAGCAATCAGCCCCAGCATTTT. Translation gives CASNPGRYSNQPQHF.

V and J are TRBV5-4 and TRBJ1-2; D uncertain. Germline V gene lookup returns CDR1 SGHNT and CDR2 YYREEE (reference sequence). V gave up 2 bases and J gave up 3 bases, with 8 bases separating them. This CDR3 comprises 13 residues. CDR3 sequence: CASSFFQDYGYTF. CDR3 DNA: TGTGCCAGCAGCTTTTTCCAGGACTATGGCTACACCTTC.

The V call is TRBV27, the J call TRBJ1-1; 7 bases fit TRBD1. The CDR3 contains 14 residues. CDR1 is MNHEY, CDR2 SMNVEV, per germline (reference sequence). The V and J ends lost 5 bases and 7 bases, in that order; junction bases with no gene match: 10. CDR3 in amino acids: CASSIGTAGGEAFF. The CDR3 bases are TGTGCCAGCAGTATTGGGACAGCCGGCGGTGAAGCTTTCTTT.

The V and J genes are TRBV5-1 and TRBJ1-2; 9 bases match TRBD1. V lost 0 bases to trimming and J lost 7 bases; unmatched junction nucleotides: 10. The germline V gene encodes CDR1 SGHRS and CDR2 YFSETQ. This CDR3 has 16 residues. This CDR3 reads CASSLAHRGRRFGYTF. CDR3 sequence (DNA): TGCGCCAGCAGCTTGGCCCACAGGGGGCGCAGGTTTGGCTACACCTTC. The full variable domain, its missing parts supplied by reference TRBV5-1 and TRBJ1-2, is KAGVTQTPRYLIKTRGQQVTLSCSPISGHRSVSWYQQTPGQGLQFLFEYFSETQRNKGNFPGRFSGRQFSNSRSEMNVSTLELGDSALYLCASSLAHRGRRFGYTFGSGTRLTVV.

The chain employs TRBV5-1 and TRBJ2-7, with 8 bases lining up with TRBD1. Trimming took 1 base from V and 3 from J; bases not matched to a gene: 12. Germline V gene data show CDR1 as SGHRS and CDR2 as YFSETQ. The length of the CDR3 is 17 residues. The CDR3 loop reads CASSLFPPGGYLYEQYF. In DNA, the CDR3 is TGCGCCAGCAGCTTGTTTCCCCCAGGGGGCTACCTCTACGAGCAGTACTTC.

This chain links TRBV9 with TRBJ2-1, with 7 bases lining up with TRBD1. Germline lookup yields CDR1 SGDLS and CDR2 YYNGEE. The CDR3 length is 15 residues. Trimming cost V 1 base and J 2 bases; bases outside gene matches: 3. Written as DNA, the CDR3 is TGTGCCAGCAGCGTAATTCAGGGGGCCTACAATGAGCAGTTCTTC. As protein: CASSVIQGAYNEQFF.

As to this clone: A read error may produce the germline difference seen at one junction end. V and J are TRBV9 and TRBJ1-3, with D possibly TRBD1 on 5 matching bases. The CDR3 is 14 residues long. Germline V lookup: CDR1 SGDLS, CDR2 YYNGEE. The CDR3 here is CASSVGDSGSTIYF. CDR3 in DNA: TGTGCCAGCAGCGTAGGGGACTCTGGAAGCACCATATATTTT.

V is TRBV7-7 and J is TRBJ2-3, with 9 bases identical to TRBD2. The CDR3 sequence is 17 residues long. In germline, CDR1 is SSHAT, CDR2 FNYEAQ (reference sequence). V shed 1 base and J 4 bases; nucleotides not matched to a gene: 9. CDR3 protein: CASSLGPRGRAADTQYF. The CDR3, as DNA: TGTGCCAGCAGCTTAGGCCCGCGCGGGAGGGCCGCAGATACGCAGTATTTT.

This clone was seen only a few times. This CDR3 reads CASSLKDRRADTQYF. The DNA for the CDR3 is TGTGCCAGCAGCTTAAAAGACAGGAGGGCAGATACGCAGTATTTT. The chain joins TRBV11-1 to TRBJ2-3; TRBD1 or TRBD2 may be the D gene (6 bases each). Germline CDR1 is SGHAT and CDR2 is FQDESV (reference sequence). The CDR3 has 15 amino acids. Between the trimmed V and J ends, which lost 2 bases and 4 bases, there was a span of 13 bases.